The clone carrying this T cell receptor beta chain was seen once. Its target is unknown. V was cut by 8 bases and J by 1 base, with 8 bases left in between. CDR1 and CDR2 (germline): GTSNPN, SVGIG (reference sequence). This CDR3 spans 12 amino acids. This sample is drawn from a study of cytomegalovirus exposure and HLA in healthy donors. Study findings and constraints: The listing of roughly 160 TCR beta chains classed them as cytomegalovirus-associated. Most TCR sequences were uncommon, yet certain public TCRs appeared in many donors. High sensitivity and specificity were reportedly achieved when the classifier diagnosed cytomegalovirus status.

Measured with immunoSEQ multiplex PCR; TCRdb has only the in-frame clones, and not every one. The table includes roughly 100,000 clones, less than 95% detected once. The clonotype was recovered from a woman under 30 in good health and CMV-seronegative. The chain combines TRBV30 with TRBJ2-2, with D possibly being TRBD1 (6 bases). Source material: PBMCs. In DNA, the CDR3 is TGTGCCGGGACACTGAACACCGGGGAGCTGTTTTTT. It encodes CAGTLNTGELFF.